This TCR beta chain was profiled in a study of shared clonotypes between healthy human individuals (dated by TCRdb to the early 2020s). Regarding the study in general: The cohort included a few men and a couple of women between 18 and 49 years of age. To estimate repertoire size and how much clonotypes are shared between individuals, the study performed deep sequencing of blood TCR repertoires from 4 to 6 healthy adults. For each donor, CD4 naive and CD4 memory were each run on three plates, CD8 naive on two plates, and CD8 memory on one plate. Leukapheresis yielded between about 0.94 and 8.9 billion PBMCs per donor. To increase sequencing depth and limit assay-specific biases, TCR repertoire library preparation and sequencing were carried out by different laboratories using diverse techniques. What the work shows at the level of the full study, not this receptor alone: Across four donors, roughly 5.1% of naive CD4, 3% to 4% of naive CD8, 2% to 2.5% of memory CD4, and roughly 0.4% of memory CD8 clonotypes were shared. Incomplete sequencing was indicated by rarefaction of sorted-subset datasets, despite the large sequencing depth. Estimated clonotype richness was generally larger for naive than for memory subsets. The small number of donors limited the genetic and exposure-history diversity represented. Pairwise subsampling indicated that sequencing depth was expected to affect the degree of clonotype sharing among donors. Sampling was restricted to blood, and TCR repertoires in tissue are likely to differ from TCR repertoires in blood. Compared with non-shared clonotypes, clonotypes shared by all four sorted-subset donors had higher generation probabilities.

TCR CDR3 regions were amplified from genomic DNA by multiplex PCR using the deep immunoSEQ assay. Genomic DNA extracted from each cell subset was distributed evenly over all wells of several immunoSEQ 96-well plates, and each plate served as one replicate. Each replicate PCR for sorted subsets received about 220 ng genomic DNA, equal to roughly 29,000 T cell genomes. Purified libraries were quantified with a Qubit 3.0 fluorometer, sized on a Bioanalyzer 2100, and re-quantified with the KAPA Library Quantification kit. A separate single-read 150-cycle Illumina NextSeq 550 flow cell was used to sequence each immunoSEQ 96-well plate. The authors processed their data as follows. Because the immunoSEQ output included only junctional sequences and no quality scores, the filtering could not be the same as the filtering used for full-length reads. To assign V/J genes and CDR3, sequences were annotated using PyIR, a Python wrapper for IgBLAST v1.9, with IMGT germline references. Reads were filtered out if the reads had weak V/J assignments (E-value above 1e-6), no CDR3, stop codons, out-of-frame junctions, or ambiguous translated residues. A V3J clonotype was defined by an identical inferred V gene, J gene, and CDR3 amino acid sequence. Percentage overlap between repertoires was calculated by dividing the number of shared unique clonotypes by the size of the smaller repertoire. RTK rarefaction, the Chao1 estimator, and Recon v2.1 estimates of unobserved clonotypes were used to assess repertoire richness. Generation probabilities were computed with OLGA for all TCRbeta clonotypes obtained by the gDNA method from a handful of donors. TCRdb limited this immuneACCESS table to in-frame rearrangements with V and J called. A share of clones is missing; checked studies link under half to unresolved V genes, and the rest is unexplained. That table furnishes V, J and clone size, whereas the DNA furnished D and trimming. The sample table holds about 2.4 million clones, of which 90% to 95% were seen once. The ten largest account for roughly 0.14% of the sample.

The germline V gene (reference sequence) provides CDR1 LNHDA and CDR2 SQIVND. The germline V and J ends show losses of 3 bases and 3 bases respectively, and no gene match explains 11 bases of the junction. Reading from cysteine to phenylalanine, the CDR3 counts 16 amino acids. The CDR3 DNA has 48 bases and is translated from base 1. The donors were healthy, HIV-negative adults with no recently reported acute infections or vaccinations. All donors were Caucasian adults living in Nashville, Tennessee, USA. CD4+ T cells were enriched by magnetic negative selection, after which naive cells were positively selected on CD45RA and the negative fraction was taken as the memory subset. After blood collection by leukapheresis, PBMCs were isolated using Ficoll-Histopaque density gradient centrifugation and then cryopreserved in the vapor phase of liquid nitrogen. Analytical flow cytometry was used to check the purity and quantity of every magnetically sorted T cell population. Genomic DNA was isolated from every sorted fraction and measured by UV absorbance on a Nanodrop 2000c.

Concerning this clone: No cognate antigen has been identified for it. Base qualities are not at hand, and no much larger clone is one base apart.

The receptor's source is a man aged 18 to 29 in good health. The sequenced sample was naive CD4+ T cells sorted from blood. The sample's cell subset or site label, in plain terms: CD45RA+ positively selected. The rearrangement joined TRBV19 to TRBJ2-7; the central 7 bases match TRBD2. The CDR3 is CASSISGLGEGYEQYF. The bases are TGTGCCAGTAGTATTTCCGGACTTGGGGAGGGCTACGAGCAGTACTTC.